This T cell receptor beta chain was retrieved from a study of blood T cell repertoires in COVID-19. Original processing methods: The assay estimated nucleated cells by amplifying reference gene primers. TCRdb's copy holds only in-frame clones and misses some; the assay was immunoSEQ multiplex PCR. For V, J and clone size, that table is used; D and trimming come from the DNA. The table lists over 100,000 clones, approximately 91% of them singletons, with 4.5% to 5.5% in the top ten. A few counts support this clone. Germline CDR1 is SGHTA and CDR2 is FQGNSA. The CDR3 is 18 residues long. The trim removed 2 bases at V and 0 bases at J, leaving 7 bases unmatched.

Sequencing was performed on peripheral blood. V is TRBV7-2 and J is TRBJ1-3; 10 nucleotides agree with TRBD1. The receptor was isolated from a human donor in a cohort sampled during active COVID-19. The CDR3 here is CASSLRLRQGASGNTIYF. CDR3 coding DNA: TGTGCCAGCAGCTTAAGGCTTCGACAGGGGGCCTCTGGAAACACCATATATTTT.